The 11 T cell receptor beta chains in this list originate from one sample, sequenced in a study of PD-1 blockade in classical Hodgkin lymphoma. Clones were read by immunoSEQ multiplex PCR, and TCRdb kept only the in-frame ones, dropping some. The sample has about 20,000 clones; approximately 88% are singletons. Stated time point: cycle 4 day 1 (C4D1), after more than five weeks of nivolumab. Brentuximab vedotin exposure varied, and every patient relapsed after autologous stem cell transplantation. CD8+ T cells were isolated from thawed PBMCs by magnetic negative selection. The specimen comprised CD8+ T cells from blood, sampled before the fourth cycle of nivolumab. All receptors come from a human donor with classical Hodgkin lymphoma.

This rearrangement joins TRBV7-3 to TRBJ2-3; 10 nucleotides match TRBD2. The junction had 9 bases not matched to a gene; V was cut back by 5 bases and J by 4 bases. Per the germline V gene, CDR1 is SGHTA and CDR2 is FQGTGA. The CDR3 contains 16 residues. The CDR3 loop reads CASSLTAGGPPDTQYF. CDR3 sequence (DNA): TGTGCCAGCAGCCTCACAGCGGGGGGGCCGCCAGATACGCAGTATTTT.

J is TRBJ1-4 and V is TRBV5-5; the match to TRBD1 covers 9 bases. Unmatched junction bases numbered 8, after V lost 0 bases and J lost 8 bases. This CDR3 is built from 16 residues. Per the germline V gene, CDR1 is SGHKS and CDR2 is YYEKEE (reference sequence). The CDR3 DNA is TGTGCCAGCAGCTTGGCCGTAGGACAGGGGAGGGAAAAACTGTTTTTT. Encoded protein: CASSLAVGQGREKLFF.

The genes are TRBV9 and TRBJ2-7; possible D gene TRBD2, 5 bases. Germline values: CDR1 SGDLS, CDR2 YYNGEE. The CDR3 length is 14 residues. V lost 0 bases to trimming and J lost 2 bases, with 9 bases between them. CDR3 residues: CASSVAPAAYEQYF. CDR3 DNA sequence: TGTGCCAGCAGCGTAGCTCCAGCGGCCTACGAGCAGTACTTC.

The chain couples TRBV10-3 to TRBJ2-1, with D perhaps being TRBD1 or TRBD2 (5 bases each). Per germline, CDR1 ENHRY and CDR2 SYGVKD. This CDR3 contains 15 residues. V was pared by 4 bases and J by 0 bases, with 10 bases between. The CDR3: CAISGDGSSYNEQFF. The DNA for the CDR3 is TGTGCCATCAGTGGGGACGGAAGCTCCTACAATGAGCAGTTCTTC.

This chain joins TRBV4-2 and TRBJ2-1; D call uncertain. The germline gives CDR1 LGHNA, CDR2 YNFKEQ. Trimming removed 0 bases at V and 8 bases at J, with 11 bases between. The CDR3 consists of 14 residues. This CDR3 reads CASSQETNTYEQFF. The CDR3, as DNA: TGTGCCAGCAGCCAAGAGACGAACACCTATGAGCAGTTCTTC.

The chain is built from TRBV6-5 and TRBJ2-5, with TRBD2 matching 7 bases. Germline loops: CDR1 MNHEY, CDR2 SVGAGI. V gave up 3 bases and J gave up 0 bases; unmatched junction bases: 4. This CDR3 comprises 15 residues. CDR3: CASSYLAENQETQYF. The CDR3 DNA is TGTGCCAGCAGTTATCTAGCGGAGAACCAAGAGACCCAGTACTTC.

The gene calls are TRBV5-6 and TRBJ1-2; 8 bases line up with TRBD1. Trimming cost V 4 bases and J 6 bases; bases outside gene matches: 5. This CDR3 has 13 amino acids. The germline V gene encodes CDR1 SGHDT and CDR2 YYEEEE. CDR3 coding DNA: TGTGCCAGCAGCCTCGGACAGGGCCATGGCTACACCTTC. The encoded protein is CASSLGQGHGYTF.

The CDR3 nucleotides are TGTGCCAGTAGTACCGGACAGGGTGTCACCTACGAGCAGTACTTC. Protein product: CASSTGQGVTYEQYF. This sequence joins TRBV19 and TRBJ2-7, with 8 bases matching TRBD1. Per the germline V gene, CDR1 is LNHDA and CDR2 is SQIVND (reference sequence). J gave up 2 bases and V 4 bases, and 7 bases lay outside the gene matches. CDR3 length: 15 residues.

This chain links TRBV4-3 with TRBJ1-4, with unresolved D. CDR1 LGHNA and CDR2 YSLEER come from the germline V gene. The CDR3 extends over 17 amino acids. V was cut by 0 bases and J by 7 bases, with 18 bases left in between. The CDR3, as DNA: TGCGCCAGCAGCCAAGATCGGTGGTCAGGACTATCTGAAAAACTGTTTTTT. Amino acids: CASSQDRWSGLSEKLFF.

This clone has only one observation. The rearrangement joins TRBV27 to TRBJ1-4; 7 bases match TRBD1. The CDR3 totals 15 residues. CDR1 MNHEY and CDR2 SMNVEV come from the germline V gene (reference sequence). The J segment lost 6 bases and the V segment lost 6 bases, leaving 10 bases of the junction unmatched. The CDR3 loop reads CASRTGWLWHEKLFF. Here the CDR3 DNA reads TGTGCCAGCAGGACAGGGTGGCTTTGGCATGAAAAACTGTTTTTT.

The chain joins TRBV6-6 to TRBJ2-7; the match to TRBD1 covers 8 bases. Germline CDR1 MNHNY, CDR2 SVGAGI (reference sequence). The CDR3 loop spans 14 amino acids. J was trimmed by 4 bases and V by 2 bases; bases with no gene match: 4. The CDR3 region is CASSYGQGAYEQYF. Here the CDR3 DNA reads TGTGCCAGCAGTTACGGGCAGGGGGCGTACGAGCAGTACTTC.